The T cell receptor beta chain under discussion was sequenced for a study of glioma-infiltrating T cells. Notes on this clonotype: A read error may produce the germline difference seen at one junction end.

The iRepertoire nested amplicon-rescue multiplex PCR amplified TCR alpha and beta CDR3s from RNA. TCRdb used MiXCR to reprocess the multiplex PCR reads, holding one entry per CDR3 protein. Here the sample spans about 410,000 distinct CDR3 sequences, roughly 41% being singletons. The TCR originated in a human donor with low-grade glioma or glioblastoma, undergoing nonglioma brain surgery, or in good health (not recorded which). The sample comprised glioma tissue, nonneoplastic brain tissue, or PBMCs (not recorded which).

The CDR3 loop is CSTRSTGRPNTGELFF. The CDR3 coding sequence is TGCAGTACTAGATCCACCGGCAGGCCGAACACCGGGGAGCTGTTTTTT. The chain links TRBV20-1 to TRBJ2-2; TRBD2 might be the D (5 bases). This CDR3 is 16 amino acids long. Looked up from germline, CDR1 is DFQATT and CDR2 is SNEGSKA (reference sequence).